These 14 T cell receptor beta chains were sequenced from one sample in a study of blood T cell repertoires in COVID-19 (TCRdb year 2020). Library preparation used the immunoSEQ multiplex PCR assay. Imported from immuneACCESS, the table was reduced by TCRdb to in-frame sequences with V and J called. These copies leave out some clones; in studies compared against another copy, an unresolved V gene accounts for under half, and the cause of the remainder is not known. In all, the sample holds roughly 150,000 clones, and around 91% of those were seen once. 2.5% to 3.5% of the sample is taken by the ten largest. Sequencing used peripheral blood. The receptors were gathered from a woman in her sixties with active COVID-19.

V and J are TRBV27 and TRBJ2-1, with 9 nucleotides matching TRBD1. This CDR3 is built from 15 residues. The germline V gene has CDR1 MNHEY and CDR2 SMNVEV (reference sequence). The trim removed 5 bases at V and 4 bases at J, leaving 6 bases unmatched. The CDR3: CASSLPGTGYNEQFF. CDR3 DNA: TGTGCCAGCAGTCTACCCGGGACAGGGTACAATGAGCAGTTCTTC.

The chain links TRBV19 to TRBJ2-3; D is perhaps TRBD2 (6 bases). The CDR3 loop spans 15 amino acids. The V end lost 3 bases, the J end lost 4 bases, and 14 bases lay between the germline ends. Germline loops: CDR1 LNHDA, CDR2 SQIVND (reference sequence). The CDR3 loop is CASSIRWGGADTQYF. CDR3 nucleotide sequence: TGTGCCAGTAGTATTAGGTGGGGAGGAGCAGATACGCAGTATTTT.

This chain links TRBV24-1 with TRBJ1-4; tentative D call: TRBD1 (5 bases). Per germline, CDR1 KGHDR and CDR2 SFDVKD. CDR3 size: 15 residues. V was clipped by 3 bases and J by 1 base, with 8 bases between them. In nucleotides, the CDR3 is TGTGCCACCAGTGATCGGGGGAGAACTAATGAAAAACTGTTTTTT. It specifies CATSDRGRTNEKLFF.

This sequence joins TRBV21-1 and TRBJ1-1; the DNA was not compared with TRBD1, the D call given in the table. TRBV21-1 is a recognized pseudogene. CDR3 length: 18 amino acids. Here the CDR3 DNA reads TGTGCCAGCAGCAGATCAAAAAGTAGGACAGGGCACCCACCCGGGGCTTTCTTT. Translating gives CASSRSKSRTGHPPGAFF.

CDR3 loop: CASSGQRNEQFF. The CDR3, as DNA: TGTGCCAGTTCGGGACAGCGCAATGAGCAGTTCTTC. The chain carries TRBV18 and TRBJ2-1; 7 nucleotides align to TRBD1. The CDR3 extends over 12 amino acids. Germline CDR1 reads KGHSH; CDR2 reads LQKENI. J was trimmed by 6 bases and V by 9 bases; bases with no gene match: 5.

This clone was counted once. The chain couples TRBV5-1 to TRBJ1-1; TRBD1 is a possible D gene (5 bases). Germline V gene lookup returns CDR1 SGHRS and CDR2 YFSETQ. The germline V and J ends were trimmed by 2 bases and 6 bases, with 11 bases remaining between them. CDR3 length: 13 amino acids. The CDR3 DNA reads as TGCGCCAGCAGCTTTTTGGGGCCGCCTGAAGCTTTCTTT. Translation gives CASSFLGPPEAFF. The whole variable domain, filled in from reference TRBV5-1 and TRBJ1-1, reads KAGVTQTPRYLIKTRGQQVTLSCSPISGHRSVSWYQQTPGQGLQFLFEYFSETQRNKGNFPGRFSGRQFSNSRSEMNVSTLELGDSALYLCASSFLGPPEAFFGQGTRLTVV.

The rearrangement links TRBV4-2 to TRBJ2-7; tentatively, D is TRBD1 (6 bases). The germline gives CDR1 LGHNA, CDR2 YNFKEQ. The CDR3 is made up of 16 amino acids. V lost 3 bases, J lost 0 bases, and 15 bases lay in between. CDR3 in amino acids: CASSQNILQGSYEQYF. CDR3 sequence (DNA): TGTGCCAGCAGCCAGAATATCTTACAGGGCTCCTACGAGCAGTACTTC.

The V and J genes are TRBV28 and TRBJ1-1; D gene ambiguous. Between the trimmed V and J ends, which lost 2 bases and 3 bases, there was a span of 4 bases. The CDR3 extends over 12 amino acids. In germline, CDR1 is MDHEN, CDR2 SYDVKM. CDR3: CASSLRDTEAFF. The CDR3 region has the DNA TGTGCCAGCAGTTTACGGGACACTGAAGCTTTCTTT.

The chain uses TRBV18 and TRBJ1-1; D is unclear. Trimming removed 5 bases from V and 1 base from J, with 8 bases in between. The V gene's germline CDR1 is KGHSH and CDR2 LQKENI. The CDR3 totals 13 residues. The chain's CDR3 is CASSGLENTEAFF. DNA of the CDR3: TGTGCCAGCTCAGGACTGGAGAACACTGAAGCTTTCTTT.

The V call is TRBV30, the J call TRBJ1-1, with 12 bases fitting TRBD1. Germline V gene data show CDR1 as GTSNPN and CDR2 as SVGIG (reference sequence). This CDR3 region has 16 residues. J gave up 7 bases and V 4 bases, and 13 bases lay outside the gene matches. The CDR3 loop reads CAWKPPPGQGAIEAFF. For the CDR3, the DNA is TGTGCCTGGAAACCACCCCCGGGACAGGGGGCCATTGAAGCTTTCTTT.

This clone appeared a few times. The CDR3 protein is CASSRDRDSGNTIYF. CDR3 sequence (DNA): TGTGCCAGCAGCCGGGACAGGGACTCTGGAAACACCATATATTTT. The gene calls are TRBV5-4 and TRBJ1-3, with 9 nucleotides matching TRBD1. The CDR3 extends over 15 amino acids. J was trimmed by 0 bases and V by 4 bases; bases with no gene match: 2. CDR1 SGHNT and CDR2 YYREEE come from the germline V gene (reference sequence).

This chain links TRBV6-6 with TRBJ1-2; 7 bases agree with TRBD1. V shed 2 bases and J 6 bases; nucleotides not matched to a gene: 9. Germline loops: CDR1 MNHNY, CDR2 SVGAGI (reference sequence). CDR3 length: 15 residues. The CDR3 nucleotides are TGTGCCAGCAGTTACGTATCGACAGGGACACATGGCTACACCTTC. Its protein is CASSYVSTGTHGYTF.

V gene TRBV5-1 combines with J gene TRBJ2-3; maybe TRBD2 (5 bases). CDR1 is SGHRS, CDR2 YFSETQ, per germline. The germline V and J ends were trimmed by 6 bases and 3 bases, with 17 bases remaining between them. The CDR3 covers 15 residues. The CDR3 loop reads CASTLGGSYTDTQYF. The CDR3 DNA reads as TGCGCCAGCACCCTCGGCGGGTCATATACAGATACGCAGTATTTT.

The V and J genes are TRBV28 and TRBJ2-4; 9 positions agree with TRBD1. The ends lost 6 bases at V and 1 base at J; junction bases unmatched: 4. The CDR3 is 15 amino acids. CDR1 and CDR2 (germline): MDHEN, SYDVKM. This CDR3 is CASSTGGAAKNIQYF. The CDR3 DNA sequence: TGTGCCAGCAGCACAGGGGGCGCGGCCAAAAACATTCAGTACTTC.